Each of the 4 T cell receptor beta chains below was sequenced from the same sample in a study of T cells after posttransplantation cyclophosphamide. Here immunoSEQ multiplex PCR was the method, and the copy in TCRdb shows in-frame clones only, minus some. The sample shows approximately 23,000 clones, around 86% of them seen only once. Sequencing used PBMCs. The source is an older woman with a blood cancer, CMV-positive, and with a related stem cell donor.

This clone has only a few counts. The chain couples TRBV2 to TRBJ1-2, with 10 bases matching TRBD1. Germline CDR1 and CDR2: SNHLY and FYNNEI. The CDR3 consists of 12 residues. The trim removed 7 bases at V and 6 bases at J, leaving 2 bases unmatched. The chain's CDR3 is CASTGTGDGYTF. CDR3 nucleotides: TGTGCCAGCACAGGGACAGGGGATGGCTACACCTTC. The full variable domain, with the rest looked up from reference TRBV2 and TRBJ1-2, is EPEVTQTPSHQVTQMGQEVILRCVPISNHLYFYWYRQILGQKVEFLVSFYNNEISEKSEIFDDQFSVERPDGSNFTLKIRSTKLEDSAMYFCASTGTGDGYTFGSGTRLTVV.

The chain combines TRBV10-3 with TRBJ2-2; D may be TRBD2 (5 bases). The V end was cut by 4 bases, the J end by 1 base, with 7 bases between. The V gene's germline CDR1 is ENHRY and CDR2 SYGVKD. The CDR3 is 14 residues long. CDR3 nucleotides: TGTGCCATCAGTGGGACTGGGAACACCGGGGAGCTGTTTTTT. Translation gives CAISGTGNTGELFF.

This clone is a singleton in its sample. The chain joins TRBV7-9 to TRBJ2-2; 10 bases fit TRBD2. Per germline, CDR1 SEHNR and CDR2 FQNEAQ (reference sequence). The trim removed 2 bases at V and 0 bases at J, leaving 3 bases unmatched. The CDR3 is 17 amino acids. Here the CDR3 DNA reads TGTGCCAGCAGCTTATTAGCGGGAGGACCGAACACCGGGGAGCTGTTTTTT. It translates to CASSLLAGGPNTGELFF.

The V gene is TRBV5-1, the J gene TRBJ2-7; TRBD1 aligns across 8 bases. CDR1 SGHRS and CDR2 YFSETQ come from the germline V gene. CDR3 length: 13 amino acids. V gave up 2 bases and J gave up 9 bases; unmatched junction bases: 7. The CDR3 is CASSLGDRGGQYF. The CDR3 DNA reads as TGCGCCAGCAGCTTAGGCGACAGGGGTGGGCAGTACTTC.